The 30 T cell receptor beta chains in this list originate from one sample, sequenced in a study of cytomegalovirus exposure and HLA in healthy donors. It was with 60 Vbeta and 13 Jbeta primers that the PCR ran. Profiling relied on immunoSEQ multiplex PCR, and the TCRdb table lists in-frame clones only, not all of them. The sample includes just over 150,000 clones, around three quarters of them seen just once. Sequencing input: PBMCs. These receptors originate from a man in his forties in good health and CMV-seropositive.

The CDR3 sequence is CASRGGGNYNEQFF. CDR3 coding DNA: TGTGCCAGCAGGGGAGGGGGGAATTACAATGAGCAGTTCTTC. This chain uses TRBV25-1 with TRBJ2-1, with D tentatively TRBD2 (7 bases). Germline V CDR1 and CDR2: MGHDK, SYGVNS. With 6 bases removed from V and 4 bases from J, the gap between germline ends came to 13 bases. The CDR3 consists of 14 residues.

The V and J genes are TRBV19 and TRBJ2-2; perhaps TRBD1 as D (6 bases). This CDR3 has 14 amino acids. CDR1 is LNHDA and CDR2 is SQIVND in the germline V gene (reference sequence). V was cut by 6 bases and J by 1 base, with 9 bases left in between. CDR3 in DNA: TGTGCCAGTAGCCCGGACAGGAACACCGGGGAGCTGTTTTTT. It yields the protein CASSPDRNTGELFF.

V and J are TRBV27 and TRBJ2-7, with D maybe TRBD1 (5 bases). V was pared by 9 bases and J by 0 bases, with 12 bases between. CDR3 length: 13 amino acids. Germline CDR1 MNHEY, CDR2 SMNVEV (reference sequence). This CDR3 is CASRGISSYEQYF. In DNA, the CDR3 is TGTGCCAGTAGGGGAATCAGCTCCTACGAGCAGTACTTC.

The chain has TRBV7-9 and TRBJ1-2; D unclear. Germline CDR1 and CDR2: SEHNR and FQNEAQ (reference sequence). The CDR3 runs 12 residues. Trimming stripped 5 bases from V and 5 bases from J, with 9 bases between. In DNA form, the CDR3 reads TGTGCCAGCAGCCGCGGAGGTTATGGCTACACCTTC. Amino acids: CASSRGGYGYTF.

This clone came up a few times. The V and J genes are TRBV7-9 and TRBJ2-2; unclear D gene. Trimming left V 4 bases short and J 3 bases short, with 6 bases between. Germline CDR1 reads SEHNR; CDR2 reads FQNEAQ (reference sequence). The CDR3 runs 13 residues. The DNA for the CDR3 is TGTGCCAGCAGCTCCCTTGACACCGGGGAGCTGTTTTTT. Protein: CASSSLDTGELFF. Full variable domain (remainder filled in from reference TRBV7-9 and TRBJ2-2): DTGVSQNPRHKITKRGQNVTFRCDPISEHNRLYWYRQTLGQGPEFLTYFQNEAQLEKSRLLSDRFSAERPKGSFSTLEIQRTEQGDSAMYLCASSSLDTGELFFGEGSRLTVL.

CDR3: CASRTTGGNYGYTF. The CDR3 region has the DNA TGTGCCAGCAGAACGACAGGGGGCAACTATGGCTACACCTTC. The chain employs TRBV6-5 and TRBJ1-2; TRBD1 aligns across 10 bases. The CDR3 length is 14 residues. Trimming removed 6 bases from V and 2 bases from J; junction bases left unmatched: 3. CDR1 and CDR2 (germline): MNHEY, SVGAGI.

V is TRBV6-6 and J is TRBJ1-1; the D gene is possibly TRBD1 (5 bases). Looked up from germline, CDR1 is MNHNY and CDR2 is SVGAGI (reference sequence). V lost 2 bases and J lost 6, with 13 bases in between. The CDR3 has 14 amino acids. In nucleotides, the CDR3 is TGTGCCAGCAGTTACGGGGCATTTGGGGCTGAAGCTTTCTTT. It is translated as CASSYGAFGAEAFF.

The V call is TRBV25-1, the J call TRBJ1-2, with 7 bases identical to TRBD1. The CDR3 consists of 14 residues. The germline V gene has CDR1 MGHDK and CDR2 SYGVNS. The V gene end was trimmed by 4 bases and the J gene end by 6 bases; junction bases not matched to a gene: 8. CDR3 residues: CASSGPGTVNGYTF. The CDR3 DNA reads TGTGCCAGCAGTGGCCCCGGGACAGTAAATGGCTACACCTTC.

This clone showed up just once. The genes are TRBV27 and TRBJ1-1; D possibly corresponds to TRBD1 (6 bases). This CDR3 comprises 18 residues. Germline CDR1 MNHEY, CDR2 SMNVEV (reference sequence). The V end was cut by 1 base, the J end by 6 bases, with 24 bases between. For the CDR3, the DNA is TGTGCCAGCAGTTTATACAAGGGGGGGACTTCCTCCCTTTCTGAAGCTTTCTTT. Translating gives CASSLYKGGTSSLSEAFF.

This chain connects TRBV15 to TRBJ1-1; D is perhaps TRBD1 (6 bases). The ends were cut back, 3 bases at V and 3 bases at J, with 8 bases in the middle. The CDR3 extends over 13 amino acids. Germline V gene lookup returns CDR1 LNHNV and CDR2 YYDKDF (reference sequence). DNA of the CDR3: TGTGCCACCAGCAGGAGGACAGACACTGAAGCTTTCTTT. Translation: CATSRRTDTEAFF.

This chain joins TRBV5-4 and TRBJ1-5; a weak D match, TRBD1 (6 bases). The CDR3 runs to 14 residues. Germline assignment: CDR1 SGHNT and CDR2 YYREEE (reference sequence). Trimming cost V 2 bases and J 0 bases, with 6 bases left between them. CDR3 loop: CASSLQGSNQPQHF. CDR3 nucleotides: TGTGCCAGCAGCTTACAGGGTAGCAATCAGCCCCAGCATTTT.

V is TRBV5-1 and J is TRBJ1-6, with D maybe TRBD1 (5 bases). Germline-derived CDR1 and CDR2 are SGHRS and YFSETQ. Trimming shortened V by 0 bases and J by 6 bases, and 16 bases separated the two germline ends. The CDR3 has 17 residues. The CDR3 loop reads CASSLAGGRAANSPLHF. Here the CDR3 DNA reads TGCGCCAGCAGCTTGGCCGGTGGCAGGGCCGCTAATTCACCCCTCCACTTT.

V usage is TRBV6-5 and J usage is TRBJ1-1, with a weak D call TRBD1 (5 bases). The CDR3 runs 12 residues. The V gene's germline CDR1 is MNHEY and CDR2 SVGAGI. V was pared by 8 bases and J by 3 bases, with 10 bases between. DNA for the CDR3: TGTGCCAGCTGCTCGACAGACACTGAAGCTTTCTTT. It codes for CASCSTDTEAFF.

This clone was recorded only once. The CDR3 nucleotides are TGTGCCAGCAGTGAACTAGCGGGGAAATCCTACGAGCAGTACTTC. The encoded protein is CASSELAGKSYEQYF. This chain connects TRBV6-4 to TRBJ2-7; TRBD2 matches at 10 bases. The CDR3 has 15 amino acids. CDR1 MRHNA and CDR2 SNTAGT come from the germline V gene. Unmatched junction bases numbered 3, after V lost 3 bases and J lost 1 base.

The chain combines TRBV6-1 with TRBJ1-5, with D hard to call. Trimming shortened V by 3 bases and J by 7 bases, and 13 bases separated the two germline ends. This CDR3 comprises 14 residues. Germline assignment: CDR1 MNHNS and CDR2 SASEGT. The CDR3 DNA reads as TGTGCCAGCAGTGAGGCAGTTTTGAGGCAGCCCCAGCATTTT. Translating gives CASSEAVLRQPQHF.

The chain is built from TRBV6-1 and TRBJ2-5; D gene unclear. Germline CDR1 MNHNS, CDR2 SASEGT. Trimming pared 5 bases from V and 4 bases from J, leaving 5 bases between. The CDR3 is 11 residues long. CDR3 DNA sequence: TGTGCCAGCAGTCACTCAGAGACCCAGTACTTC. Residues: CASSHSETQYF.

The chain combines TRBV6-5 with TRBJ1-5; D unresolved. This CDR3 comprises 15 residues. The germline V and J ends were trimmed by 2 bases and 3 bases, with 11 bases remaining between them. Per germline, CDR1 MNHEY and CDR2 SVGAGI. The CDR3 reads CASSYSRRSNQPQHF. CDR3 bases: TGTGCCAGCAGTTACAGTAGGAGATCCAATCAGCCCCAGCATTTT.

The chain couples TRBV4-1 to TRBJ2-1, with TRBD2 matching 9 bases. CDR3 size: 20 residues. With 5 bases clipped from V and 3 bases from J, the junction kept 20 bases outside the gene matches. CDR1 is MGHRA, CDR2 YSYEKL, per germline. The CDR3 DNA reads TGCGCCAGCAGCTGGTCCCCAGAGCAGGTAGCGGGGGCCCTCTACAATGAGCAGTTCTTC. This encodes CASSWSPEQVAGALYNEQFF.

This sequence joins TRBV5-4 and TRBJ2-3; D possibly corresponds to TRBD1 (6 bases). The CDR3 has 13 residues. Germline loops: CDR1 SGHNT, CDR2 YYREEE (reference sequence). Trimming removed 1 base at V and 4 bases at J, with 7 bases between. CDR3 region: CASSLPGADTQYF. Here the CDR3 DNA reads TGTGCCAGCAGCTTGCCAGGGGCAGATACGCAGTATTTT.

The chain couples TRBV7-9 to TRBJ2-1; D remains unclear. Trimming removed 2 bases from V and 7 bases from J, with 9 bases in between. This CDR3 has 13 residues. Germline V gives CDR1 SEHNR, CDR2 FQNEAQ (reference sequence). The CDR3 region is CASSLMSMNEQFF. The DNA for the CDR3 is TGTGCCAGCAGCTTAATGAGTATGAATGAGCAGTTCTTC.

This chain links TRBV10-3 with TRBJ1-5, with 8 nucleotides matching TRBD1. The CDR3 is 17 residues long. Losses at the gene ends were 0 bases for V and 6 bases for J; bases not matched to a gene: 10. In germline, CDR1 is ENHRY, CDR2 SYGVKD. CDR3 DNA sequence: TGTGCCATCAGTGAGTCAGGACAGGGAGTGTCGAGTCAGCCCCAGCATTTT. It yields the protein CAISESGQGVSSQPQHF.

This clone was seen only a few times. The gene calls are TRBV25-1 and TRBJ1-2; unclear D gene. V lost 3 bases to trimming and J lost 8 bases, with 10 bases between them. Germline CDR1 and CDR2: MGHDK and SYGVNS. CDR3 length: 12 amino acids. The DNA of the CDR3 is TGTGCCAGCAGTGAGTCCTATTGGGGCTACACCTTC. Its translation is CASSESYWGYTF.

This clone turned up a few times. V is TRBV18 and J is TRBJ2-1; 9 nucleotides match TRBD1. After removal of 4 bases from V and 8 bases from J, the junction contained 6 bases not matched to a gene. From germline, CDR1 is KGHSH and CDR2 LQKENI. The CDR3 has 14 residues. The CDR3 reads CASSRGQGYDEQFF. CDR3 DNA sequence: TGTGCCAGCTCACGAGGACAGGGGTACGATGAGCAGTTCTTC.

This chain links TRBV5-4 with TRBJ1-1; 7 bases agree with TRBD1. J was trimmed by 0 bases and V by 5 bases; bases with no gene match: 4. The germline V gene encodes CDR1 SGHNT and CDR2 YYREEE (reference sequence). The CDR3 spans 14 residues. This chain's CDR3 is CASRAGGMNTEAFF. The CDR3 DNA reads TGTGCCAGCAGGGCAGGGGGTATGAACACTGAAGCTTTCTTT. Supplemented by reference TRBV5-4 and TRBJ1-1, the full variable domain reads ETGVTQSPTHLIKTRGQQVTLRCSSQSGHNTVSWYQQALGQGPQFIFQYYREEENGRGNFPPRFSGLQFPNYSSELNVNALELDDSALYLCASRAGGMNTEAFFGQGTRLTVV.

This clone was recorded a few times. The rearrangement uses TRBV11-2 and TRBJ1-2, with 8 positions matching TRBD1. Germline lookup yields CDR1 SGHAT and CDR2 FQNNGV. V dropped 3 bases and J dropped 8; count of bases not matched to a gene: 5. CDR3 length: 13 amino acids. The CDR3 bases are TGTGCCAGCAGCTTGCAGGGGGCCGGGGGCTACACCTTC. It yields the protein CASSLQGAGGYTF.

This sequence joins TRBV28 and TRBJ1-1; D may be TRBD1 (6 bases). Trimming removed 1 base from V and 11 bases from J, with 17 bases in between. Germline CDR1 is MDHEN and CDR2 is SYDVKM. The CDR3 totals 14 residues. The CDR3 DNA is TGTGCCAGCAGTTTATCGGTTGGGGGGGCGAAGGCTTTCTTT. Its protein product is CASSLSVGGAKAFF.

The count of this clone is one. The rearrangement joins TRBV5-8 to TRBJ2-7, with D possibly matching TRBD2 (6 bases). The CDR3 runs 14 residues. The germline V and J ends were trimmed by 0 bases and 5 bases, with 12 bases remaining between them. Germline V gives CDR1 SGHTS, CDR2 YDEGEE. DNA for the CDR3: TGTGCCAGCAGCTTGGCCGGGGGTCTAAACGAGCAGTACTTC. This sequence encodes CASSLAGGLNEQYF.

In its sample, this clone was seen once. The CDR3 coding sequence is TGTGCCAGCAGCTTAGCTGACCTAGGGGGTAATGAGCAGTTCTTC. Translation gives CASSLADLGGNEQFF. The chain has TRBV7-6 and TRBJ2-1; D might be TRBD1 (6 bases). CDR1 is SGHVS, CDR2 FNYEAQ, per germline. The CDR3 is 15 residues long. V dropped 0 bases and J dropped 7 bases, with 13 bases sitting between them.

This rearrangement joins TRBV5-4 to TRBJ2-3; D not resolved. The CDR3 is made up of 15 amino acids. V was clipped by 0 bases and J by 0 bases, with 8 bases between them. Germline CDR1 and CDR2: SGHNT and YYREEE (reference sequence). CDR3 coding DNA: TGTGCCAGCAGCTTGGAACTACTAAGCACAGATACGCAGTATTTT. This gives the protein CASSLELLSTDTQYF.

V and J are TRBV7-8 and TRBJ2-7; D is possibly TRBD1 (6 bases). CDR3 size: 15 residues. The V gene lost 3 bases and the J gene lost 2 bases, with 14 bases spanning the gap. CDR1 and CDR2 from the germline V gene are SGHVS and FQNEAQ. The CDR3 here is CASSFSGTLTYEQYF. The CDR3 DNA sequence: TGTGCCAGCAGCTTCTCCGGGACATTGACCTACGAGCAGTACTTC.